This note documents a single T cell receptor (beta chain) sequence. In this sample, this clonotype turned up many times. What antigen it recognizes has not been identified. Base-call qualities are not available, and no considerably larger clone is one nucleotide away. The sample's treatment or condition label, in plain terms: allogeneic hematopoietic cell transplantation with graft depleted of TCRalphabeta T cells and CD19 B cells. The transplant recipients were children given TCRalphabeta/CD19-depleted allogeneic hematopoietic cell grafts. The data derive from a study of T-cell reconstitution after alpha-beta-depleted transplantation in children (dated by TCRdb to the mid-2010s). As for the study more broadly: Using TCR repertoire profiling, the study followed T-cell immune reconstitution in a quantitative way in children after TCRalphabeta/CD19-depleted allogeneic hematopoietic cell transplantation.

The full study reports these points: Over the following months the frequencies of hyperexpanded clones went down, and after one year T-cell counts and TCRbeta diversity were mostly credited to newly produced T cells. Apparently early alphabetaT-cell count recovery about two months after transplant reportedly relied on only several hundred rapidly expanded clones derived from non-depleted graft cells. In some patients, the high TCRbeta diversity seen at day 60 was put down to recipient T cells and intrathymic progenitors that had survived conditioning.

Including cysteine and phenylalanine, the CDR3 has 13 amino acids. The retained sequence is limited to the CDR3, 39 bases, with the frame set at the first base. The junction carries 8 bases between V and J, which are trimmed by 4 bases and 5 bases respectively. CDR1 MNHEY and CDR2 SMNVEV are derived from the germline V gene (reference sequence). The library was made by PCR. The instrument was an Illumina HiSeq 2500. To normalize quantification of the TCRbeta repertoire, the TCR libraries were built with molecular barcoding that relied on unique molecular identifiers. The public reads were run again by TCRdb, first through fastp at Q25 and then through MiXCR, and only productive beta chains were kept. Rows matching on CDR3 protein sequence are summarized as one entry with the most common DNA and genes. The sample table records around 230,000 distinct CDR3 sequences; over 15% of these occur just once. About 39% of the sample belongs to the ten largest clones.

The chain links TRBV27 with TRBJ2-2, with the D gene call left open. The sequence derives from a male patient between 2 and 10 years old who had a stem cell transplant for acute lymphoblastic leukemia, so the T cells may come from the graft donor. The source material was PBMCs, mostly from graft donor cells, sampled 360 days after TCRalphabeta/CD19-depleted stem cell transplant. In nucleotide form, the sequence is TGTGCCAGCAGTTCTAATCGAACCGGGGAGCTGTTTTTT. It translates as CASSSNRTGELFF.